This entry concerns a single TCR beta chain. No antigen is known for it. Generated by immunoSEQ multiplex PCR, the TCRdb table keeps only in-frame clones and is missing some. The sample includes fewer than 500,000 clones, approximately 89% of them seen just once. This specimen belongs to a study of Ad26.COV2.S vaccination and SARS-CoV-2 variants. The CDR3 length is 16 residues. Germline assignment: CDR1 SGHRS and CDR2 YFSETQ. V lost 0 bases, J lost 7 bases, and 8 bases stayed unmatched. Findings and limits, study-wide: Possibly, TCR breadth and depth analyses underestimated total T cell responses.

The sample's treatment: around 19 received Ad26.COV2.S at low or high dose, single or two shots; several received placebo; per-sample allocation not given. The study sampled participants on day 63 after the first vaccine or placebo injection. This sequence originates from a person between 18 and 65 years old who received the Ad26.COV2.S COVID-19 vaccine or a placebo. Sample: peripheral blood, taken in a trial of Ad26.COV2.S vaccine versus placebo. V and J are TRBV5-1 and TRBJ2-2; the match to TRBD1 covers 8 bases. Written as DNA, the CDR3 is TGCGCCAGCAGCTTGGTGGCAGGGGGCTCGGTCGGGGAGCTGTTTTTT. Translating it yields CASSLVAGGSVGELFF.